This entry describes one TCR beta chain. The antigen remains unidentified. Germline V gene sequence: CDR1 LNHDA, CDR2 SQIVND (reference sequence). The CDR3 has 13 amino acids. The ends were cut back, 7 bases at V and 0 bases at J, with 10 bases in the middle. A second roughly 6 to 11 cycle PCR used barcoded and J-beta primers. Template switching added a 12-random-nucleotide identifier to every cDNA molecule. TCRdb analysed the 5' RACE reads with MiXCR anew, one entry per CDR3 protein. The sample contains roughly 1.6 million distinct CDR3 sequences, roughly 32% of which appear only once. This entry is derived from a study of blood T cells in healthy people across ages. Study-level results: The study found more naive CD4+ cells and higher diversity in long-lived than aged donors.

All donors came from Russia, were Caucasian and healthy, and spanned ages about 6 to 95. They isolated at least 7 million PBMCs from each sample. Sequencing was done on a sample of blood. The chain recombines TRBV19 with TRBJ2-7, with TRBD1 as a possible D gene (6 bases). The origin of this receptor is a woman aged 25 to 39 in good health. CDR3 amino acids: CASKAGASYEQYF. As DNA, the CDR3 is TGTGCCAGTAAGGCAGGGGCCTCCTACGAGCAGTACTTC.